The rows below give T cell receptor beta chains drawn from one sample of a study of naive CD8 T cells in extremely preterm neonates. Method: immunoSEQ multiplex PCR; TCRdb's copy keeps in-frame clones and lacks some. The sample lists around 5,900 clones; about 97% were seen once. What was sequenced was naive CD8+ T cells from blood. These receptors all stem from a human donor in good health. Each CDR3 is given with its conserved first and last residue. The D gene is left open where the match is weak. A clone size is listed for some rows: how often the clone was seen (once, few, many), or a class if it is expanded.

>TRBV19|TRBJ2-5|TRBD1|once
TGTGCCAGTAGGACCGGGACAGGGTATCTCGGGACCCAGTACTTC
CASRTGTGYLGTQYF
>TRBV6-5|TRBJ1-1|-|-
TGTGCCAGCAGCCCCGGACAGCTTGAAGCTTTCTTT
CASSPGQLEAFF
>TRBV7-8|TRBJ2-7|-|-
TGTGCCAGCAGCATAACAACAGGGCTCTCCTACGAGCAGTACTTC
CASSITTGLSYEQYF
>TRBV27|TRBJ1-2|TRBD1|-
TGTGCCAGCAGTCAACGACAGGGGGGAGATGGCTACACCTTC
CASSQRQGGDGYTF
>TRBV19|TRBJ1-1|-|-
TGTGCCAGTAGAGACATATTCATGAACACTGAAGCTTTCTTT
CASRDIFMNTEAFF
>TRBV4-1|TRBJ1-1|-|-
TGCGCCAGCAGCCCCTCCCCCGGGAACACTGAAGCTTTCTTT
CASSPSPGNTEAFF
>TRBV9|TRBJ2-1|TRBD2|-
TGTGCCAGCAGCCCATGGAGCGGGGGGGCGGATGAGCAGTTCTTC
CASSPWSGGADEQFF
>TRBV7-9|TRBJ2-7|TRBD2|-
TGTGCCAGCAGCCAATTTGCGGGGGGCGTCGGCTACGAGCAGTACTTC
CASSQFAGGVGYEQYF
>TRBV28|TRBJ2-1|TRBD2|-
TGTGCCAGCAGTCAGCGGGGGGCCGGACCATACAATGAGCAGTTCTTC
CASSQRGAGPYNEQFF
>TRBV11-2|TRBJ1-6|-|-
TGTGCCAGCAGCTTAGAAACGGTGATGTCTTCACCCCTCCACTTT
CASSLETVMSSPLHF
>TRBV11-2|TRBJ2-7|-|-
TGTGCCAGCAGCGCCCCCGGACAATCCTACGAGCAGTACTTC
CASSAPGQSYEQYF
>TRBV21-1|TRBJ1-6|-|-
TGTGCCAGCAGCCTCAAGAAGACAGGGGGTAAGAGAAATTCACCCCTCCACTTT
CASSLKKTGGKRNSPLHF
>TRBV13|TRBJ2-5|TRBD2|-
TGTGCCAGCAGCTTTTCAGCGGGGGACGCCCAAGAGACCCAGTACTTC
CASSFSAGDAQETQYF
>TRBV4-3|TRBJ1-2|-|-
TGCGCCAGCAGACCCGCAAGTCGGGGTCTTAACTATGGCTACACCTTC
CASRPASRGLNYGYTF
>TRBV11-2|TRBJ1-2|-|-
TGTGCCAGCAGCTTATGGGGCAGACCAAAGGACTATGGCTACACCTTC
CASSLWGRPKDYGYTF